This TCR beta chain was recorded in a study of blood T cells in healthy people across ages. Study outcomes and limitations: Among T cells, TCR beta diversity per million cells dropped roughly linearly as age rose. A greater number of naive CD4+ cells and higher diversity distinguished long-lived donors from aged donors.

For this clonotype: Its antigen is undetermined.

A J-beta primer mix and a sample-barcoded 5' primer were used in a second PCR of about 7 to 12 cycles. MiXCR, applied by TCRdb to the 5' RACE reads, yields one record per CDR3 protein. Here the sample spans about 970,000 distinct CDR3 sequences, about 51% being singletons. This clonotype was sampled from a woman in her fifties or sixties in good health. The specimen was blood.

The CDR3 DNA sequence: TGTGCCAGCAGCGCCAAACAAGAGACCCAGTACTTC. It specifies CASSAKQETQYF. This chain uses TRBV13 with TRBJ2-5; no firm D call. Per germline, CDR1 PRHDT and CDR2 FYEKMQ (reference sequence). Trimming took off 5 bases at V and 2 bases at J, with 6 bases between the two ends. CDR3 length: 12 amino acids.